These T cell receptor beta chains were read from a single sample in a study of early T cells in non-severe SARS-CoV-2 infection. TCRdb itself ran the 5' RACE reads through MiXCR, one entry per CDR3 protein. This table has about 68,000 distinct CDR3 sequences, 12% appearing once. Sample: whole blood. The receptor source for this set is an adult who was a healthcare worker with PCR-confirmed SARS-CoV-2 infection or an uninfected control (not recorded which). The CDR3 runs from the conserved cysteine through the conserved F or W. D genes are given only for firm matches. Expanded clones get a size class; other rows say once, few or many, or leave the size out.

size	D	J	V	CDR3	DNA
many	.	TRBJ1-1	TRBV10-3	CAIKGSDTEAFF	TGTGCCATCAAGGGGTCGGACACTGAAGCTTTCTTT
.	.	TRBJ1-2	TRBV11-3	CASSLDTEGFHGRANYGYTF	TGTGCCAGCAGCTTAGATACCGAGGGCTTCCACGGCCGAGCTAACTATGGCTACACCTTC
.	.	TRBJ1-2	TRBV4-2	CASSQGSGVDYGYTF	TGTGCCAGCAGCCAAGGTTCCGGGGTTGACTATGGCTACACCTTC
few	.	TRBJ1-1	TRBV12-3/TRBV12-4	CASRFSGNTEAFF	TGTGCCAGCAGATTCTCCGGGAACACTGAAGCTTTCTTT
few	.	TRBJ1-1	TRBV5-6	CASSLGRWVAEAFF	TGTGCCAGCAGCTTGGGGAGGTGGGTCGCTGAAGCTTTCTTT
many	.	TRBJ2-1	TRBV30	CAWSPQDNEQFF	TGTGCCTGGAGTCCCCAGGACAATGAGCAGTTCTTC
many	TRBD2	TRBJ2-1	TRBV7-3	CASSPVVAGDYYNEQFF	TGTGCCAGCAGCCCGGTGGTAGCGGGGGACTATTACAATGAGCAGTTCTTC
many	.	TRBJ2-7	TRBV6-2/TRBV6-3	CASSYWVGQPAYEQYF	TGTGCCAGCAGTTACTGGGTCGGTCAGCCAGCCTACGAGCAGTACTTC
.	TRBD1	TRBJ2-2	TRBV19	CASSEQGVSTGELFF	TGTGCCAGTAGTGAACAGGGGGTGAGCACCGGGGAGCTGTTTTTT
few	TRBD2	TRBJ2-1	TRBV6-2/TRBV6-3	CASRSGLAEKYYNEQFF	TGTGCCAGCAGGTCCGGACTAGCGGAGAAGTATTACAATGAGCAGTTCTTC
few	.	TRBJ1-2	TRBV5-1	CASSLGGQPNNYGYTF	TGCGCCAGCAGCTTGGGAGGGCAGCCCAACAACTATGGCTACACCTTC
many	.	TRBJ2-3	TRBV4-3	CASSQDSRRSSTDTQYF	TGCGCCAGCAGCCAAGATTCACGTAGGTCTAGCACAGATACGCAGTATTTT
few	TRBD2	TRBJ2-5	TRBV7-9	CASSSSGDHQETQYF	TGTGCCAGCAGCTCTAGCGGGGACCATCAAGAGACCCAGTACTTC
.	.	TRBJ2-3	TRBV18	CASSPSGPTVTQYF	TGTGCCAGCTCACCCTCGGGCCCTACGGTTACGCAGTATTTT
few	TRBD2	TRBJ2-7	TRBV13	CASSLESSGRDEQYF	TGTGCCAGCAGCTTAGAGTCTAGCGGGAGGGACGAGCAGTACTTC
.	.	TRBJ2-7	TRBV28	CASSLAGKYEQYF	TGTGCCAGCAGTTTAGCGGGGAAATACGAGCAGTACTTC